This entry features one T cell receptor beta chain sequence. Clones were sequenced by immunoSEQ multiplex PCR, and TCRdb holds only the in-frame ones, with some missing. The sample lists about 120,000 clones; around nine tenths were seen once. This entry belongs to a study of control samples from healthy donors and cancer patients. Deletions cut 0 bases from V and 6 bases from J, with 13 bases between. This CDR3 has 15 amino acids. The germline CDR1 and CDR2 sequences are KGHDR and SFDVKD. The source is a man under 40 in good health. The source material was blood. The rearrangement links TRBV24-1 to TRBJ2-5; D is perhaps TRBD1 or TRBD2 (5 bases each). In DNA form, the CDR3 reads TGTGCCACCAGTGATTTGGGTGAGGGGATGAAGACCCAGTACTTC. Translated: CATSDLGEGMKTQYF.